The 8 T cell receptor beta chains in this list originate from one sample, sequenced in a study of shared clonotypes between healthy human individuals. TCRdb keeps only in-frame clones here, not all; method: immunoSEQ multiplex PCR. Here the sample spans about 1,900,000 clones, about 95% being singletons. CD8 cells regarded as naive lacked CD45RO, were positively chosen for CCR7, and omitted terminally differentiated effector memory CD45RA+ cells. The specimen sequenced was naive CD8+ T cells sorted from blood. Receptor source: a man between 18 and 29 years old in good health.

The chain employs TRBV7-3 and TRBJ2-5; D remains unclear. V was clipped by 5 bases and J by 3 bases, with 13 bases between them. The germline V gene encodes CDR1 SGHTA and CDR2 FQGTGA. The CDR3 is made up of 14 amino acids. This CDR3 is CASSHWPEEETQYF. In DNA, the CDR3 is TGTGCCAGCAGCCACTGGCCTGAAGAAGAGACCCAGTACTTC.

V gene TRBV19 combines with J gene TRBJ1-1; D call uncertain. Germline V gene data show CDR1 as LNHDA and CDR2 as SQIVND (reference sequence). Trimming left V 3 bases short and J 3 bases short, with 11 bases between. The CDR3 extends over 14 amino acids. The CDR3 here is CASSMGSRHTEAFF. CDR3 nucleotides: TGTGCCAGTAGTATGGGCAGCCGTCACACTGAAGCTTTCTTT.

The gene calls are TRBV5-3 and TRBJ1-5, with 9 bases fitting TRBD1. TRBV5-3 is placed among ORFs of uncertain function. The V segment lost 3 bases and the J segment 0 bases; nucleotides outside the gene matches: 4. The CDR3 runs to 16 residues. CDR3 residues: CARSYGTGLSNQPQHF. The CDR3 bases are TGTGCCAGAAGCTATGGGACAGGGCTTAGCAATCAGCCCCAGCATTTT.

Concerning this clone: The same CDR3 can be traced to other DNA sequences in this sample. V usage is TRBV27 and J usage is TRBJ1-1; D gene unclear. There are 13 residues in the CDR3. V was pared by 3 bases and J by 1 base, with 6 bases between. Germline V gene data show CDR1 as MNHEY and CDR2 as SMNVEV (reference sequence). The CDR3 reads CASSFRGNTEAFF. CDR3 sequence (DNA): TGTGCCAGCAGTTTTCGGGGGAACACTGAAGCTTTCTTT.

Regarding this clone: The sample has other DNA sequences that encode this CDR3 too. This sequence joins TRBV27 and TRBJ2-2, with unresolved D. The germline gives CDR1 MNHEY, CDR2 SMNVEV (reference sequence). The CDR3 sequence is 13 residues long. Trimming left V 6 bases short and J 1 base short, with 6 bases between. CDR3 DNA: TGTGCCAGCAGCCTCTTGAACACCGGGGAGCTGTTTTTT. Translation gives CASSLLNTGELFF.

The J gene is TRBJ2-7, the V gene TRBV6-6, with 9 nucleotides matching TRBD1. Germline V gene lookup returns CDR1 MNHNY and CDR2 SVGAGI (reference sequence). Trimming removed 6 bases from V and 3 bases from J; junction bases left unmatched: 9. This CDR3 comprises 15 residues. CDR3: CASRSRTGEFYEQYF. The CDR3, as DNA: TGTGCCAGCAGGTCTAGGACAGGGGAGTTCTACGAGCAGTACTTC.

The DNA of the CDR3 is TGTGCCAGCAGTTTAAGCCAGGGTCGCACTGAAGCTTTCTTT. It encodes CASSLSQGRTEAFF. The genes are TRBV28 and TRBJ1-1, with TRBD1 as a possible D gene (5 bases). The CDR3 is 14 residues long. Germline CDR1 and CDR2: MDHEN and SYDVKM. V lost 2 bases and J 4 bases, leaving 11 bases between the germline ends.

Comments on this clone: Other DNA sequences of this sample code for an identical CDR3. The rearrangement uses TRBV7-9 and TRBJ1-2, with 7 bases matching TRBD1. Germline V lookup: CDR1 SEHNR, CDR2 FQNEAQ (reference sequence). The CDR3 is 13 residues long. V shed 5 bases, J shed 4 bases, and the junction held 4 bases outside the gene matches. CDR3: CASSLGQVYGYTF. Here the CDR3 DNA reads TGTGCCAGCAGCCTCGGACAGGTCTATGGCTACACCTTC.